Each of the 10 T cell receptor beta chains below was sequenced from the same sample in a study of cytomegalovirus exposure and HLA in healthy donors. 13 Jbeta primers and 60 Vbeta primers were used for the PCR. Clones were sequenced by immunoSEQ multiplex PCR, and TCRdb holds only the in-frame ones, with some missing. Counted here are tens of thousands of clones, more than 75% occurring once; the ten biggest clones make up 1.4% to 1.5%. Sequenced input: PBMCs. The receptor source for this set is a female donor in good health and CMV-seronegative.

The gene calls are TRBV4-1 and TRBJ2-6; D not certain. Looked up from germline, CDR1 is MGHRA and CDR2 is YSYEKL. The CDR3 loop spans 15 amino acids. With 5 bases removed from V and 5 bases from J, the gap between germline ends came to 13 bases. CDR3 sequence reads: CASSEIRGRANVLTF. In DNA form, the CDR3 reads TGCGCCAGCAGCGAGATTAGAGGCAGGGCCAACGTCCTGACTTTC.

This clone was seen more than once but under ten times. CDR3 sequence (DNA): TGTGCCAGCAGTACGACAGGGGCTGAAGCTTTCTTT. Protein product: CASSTTGAEAFF. The chain couples TRBV6-5 to TRBJ1-1; 8 bases map to TRBD1. CDR1 and CDR2 (germline): MNHEY, SVGAGI. The CDR3 extends over 12 amino acids. J lost 6 bases, V lost 5 bases, and 2 bases had no gene match.

Only a few counts were recorded for this clone. This sequence joins TRBV4-1 and TRBJ1-4; TRBD1 might be the D (5 bases). In germline, CDR1 is MGHRA, CDR2 YSYEKL. Trimming stripped 2 bases from V and 9 bases from J, with 13 bases between. There are 14 residues in the CDR3. This chain's CDR3 is CASSQQGDGKKLFF. In DNA form, the CDR3 reads TGCGCCAGCAGCCAACAGGGTGATGGGAAAAAACTGTTTTTT.

This clone appeared a few times. The gene calls are TRBV7-8 and TRBJ2-1, with D possibly matching TRBD1 (5 bases). CDR3 length equals 13 residues. CDR1 is SGHVS, CDR2 FQNEAQ, per germline. V lost 2 bases to trimming and J lost 8 bases, with 10 bases between them. CDR3 sequence (DNA): TGTGCCAGCAGCTTAAGATGGGGCGATGAGCAGTTCTTC. Encoded protein: CASSLRWGDEQFF.

This clone was seen more than once but under ten times. The V and J genes are TRBV9 and TRBJ1-2, with D hard to call. CDR1 and CDR2 from the germline V gene are SGDLS and YYNGEE. Trimming took 0 bases from V and 2 from J, leaving 5 bases between them. The CDR3 sequence is 13 residues long. CDR3 nucleotide sequence: TGTGCCAGCAGCGTAGATCTGAACTATGGCTACACCTTC. Translated: CASSVDLNYGYTF.

The chain joins TRBV7-8 to TRBJ2-1; D remains ambiguous. The CDR3 sequence is 16 residues long. Germline V gene data show CDR1 as SGHVS and CDR2 as FQNEAQ. Trimming left V 5 bases short and J 6 bases short, with 20 bases between. CDR3 nucleotide sequence: TGTGCCAGCAGCGCCCGACTCCTGCTGAACCGCAATGAGCAGTTCTTC. Its protein is CASSARLLLNRNEQFF. The whole variable domain, filled in from reference TRBV7-8 and TRBJ2-1, reads GAGVSQSPRYKVAKRGQDVALRCDPISGHVSLFWYQQALGQGPEFLTYFQNEAQLDKSGLPSDRFFAERPEGSVSTLKIQRTQQEDSAVYLCASSARLLLNRNEQFFGPGTRLTVL.

This sequence joins TRBV6-1 and TRBJ2-7, with TRBD1 matching 8 bases. The CDR3 sequence is 16 residues long. Unmatched junction bases numbered 8, after V lost 4 bases and J lost 0 bases. In germline, CDR1 is MNHNS, CDR2 SASEGT. The CDR3 sequence is CASSVTGATSSYEQYF. Written as DNA, the CDR3 is TGTGCCAGCAGTGTGACAGGGGCTACTAGCTCCTACGAGCAGTACTTC.

The V call is TRBV5-1, the J call TRBJ2-1, with D possibly matching TRBD1 (6 bases). This CDR3 region has 14 residues. Between the trimmed V and J ends, which lost 0 bases and 6 bases, there was a span of 10 bases. CDR1 and CDR2 (germline): SGHRS, YFSETQ. The CDR3 loop is CASSLDRVGNEQFF. DNA for the CDR3: TGCGCCAGCAGCTTGGACAGGGTGGGCAATGAGCAGTTCTTC.

V and J are TRBV6-5 and TRBJ2-3, with TRBD2 identical over 10 bases. CDR3 length: 16 residues. Germline V gene sequence: CDR1 MNHEY, CDR2 SVGAGI. V lost 2 bases, J lost 6 bases, and 8 bases stayed unmatched. CDR3 residues: CASSYASGGPEDTQYF. For the CDR3, the DNA is TGTGCCAGCAGTTACGCTAGCGGGGGACCGGAGGATACGCAGTATTTT.

This clone was detected once. Within the sample, other DNA sequences also encode this same CDR3. The chain uses TRBV7-9 and TRBJ1-1; D perhaps matches TRBD1 (6 bases). The V end was cut by 0 bases, the J end by 1 base, with 9 bases between. The CDR3 contains 15 residues. Germline CDR1 and CDR2: SEHNR and FQNEAQ (reference sequence). The CDR3 sequence: CASSLAGAGNTEAFF. CDR3 bases: TGTGCCAGCAGCTTAGCGGGGGCAGGGAACACTGAAGCTTTCTTT. Complete variable domain (other parts from reference TRBV7-9 and TRBJ1-1): DTGVSQNPRHKITKRGQNVTFRCDPISEHNRLYWYRQTLGQGPEFLTYFQNEAQLEKSRLLSDRFSAERPKGSFSTLEIQRTEQGDSAMYLCASSLAGAGNTEAFFGQGTRLTVV.